The rows below give T cell receptor beta chains drawn from one sample of a study of shared clonotypes between healthy human individuals. TCRdb keeps only in-frame clones here, not all; method: immunoSEQ multiplex PCR. The sample includes 2 million to 2.5 million clones, 90% to 96% of them seen just once. Sequenced material: naive CD4+ T cells sorted from blood. The source of these receptors is a man younger than 35 in good health. Each CDR3 is given with its conserved first and last residue. The D gene is left open where the match is weak. The size entry is marked missing in some rows and otherwise reads once, few, many or a size class.

clone size: .; J gene: TRBJ2-7; V gene: TRBV7-2; D gene: .; CDR3 DNA: TGTGCCAGCAGCTTAGCCCCCCTTGCCAGGGGCTCCTACGAGCAGTACTTC; CDR3 protein: CASSLAPLARGSYEQYF
clone size: .; J gene: TRBJ2-5; V gene: TRBV7-2; D gene: TRBD1; CDR3 DNA: TGTGCCAGCGCCGGACAGGGGGGTCAGACCCAGTACTTC; CDR3 protein: CASAGQGGQTQYF
clone size: .; J gene: TRBJ2-4; V gene: TRBV7-8; D gene: .; CDR3 DNA: TGTGCCAGCAGCTTAGTCGGGCCGGGGGTCGCCAAAAACATTCAGTACTTC; CDR3 protein: CASSLVGPGVAKNIQYF
clone size: .; J gene: TRBJ1-6; V gene: TRBV7-2; D gene: .; CDR3 DNA: TGTGCCAGCAGCCCCGATGGTCAGCCCTCCTATAATTCACCCCTCCACTTT; CDR3 protein: CASSPDGQPSYNSPLHF
clone size: .; J gene: TRBJ2-1; V gene: TRBV5-1; D gene: .; CDR3 DNA: TGCGCCAGCAGCTCCGGTGTTAGCGGCTACAATGAGCAGTTCTTC; CDR3 protein: CASSSGVSGYNEQFF
clone size: .; J gene: TRBJ2-7; V gene: TRBV4-1; D gene: TRBD1; CDR3 DNA: TGCGCCAGCAGCTCCAGACAGGGCTACGAGCAGTACTTC; CDR3 protein: CASSSRQGYEQYF
clone size: .; J gene: TRBJ2-2; V gene: TRBV7-6; D gene: .; CDR3 DNA: TGTGCCAGCAGCTTATCGACAGCCCTGAACACCGGGGAGCTGTTTTTT; CDR3 protein: CASSLSTALNTGELFF
clone size: .; J gene: TRBJ2-1; V gene: TRBV15; D gene: TRBD2; CDR3 DNA: TGTGCCACCAGCAGGCGACTAGCGGGAGATCGGAATGAGCAGTTCTTC; CDR3 protein: CATSRRLAGDRNEQFF
clone size: .; J gene: TRBJ2-7; V gene: TRBV5-6; D gene: TRBD1; CDR3 DNA: TGTGCCAGCACCCTCATCCGGGACAGGACCTACGAGCAGTACTTC; CDR3 protein: CASTLIRDRTYEQYF
clone size: .; J gene: TRBJ2-7; V gene: TRBV5-1; D gene: TRBD1; CDR3 DNA: TGCGCCAGCAGCTTGCAAAATACCGGGACAGGAGGGGAGCAGTACTTC; CDR3 protein: CASSLQNTGTGGEQYF
clone size: once; J gene: TRBJ1-5; V gene: TRBV7-8; D gene: .; CDR3 DNA: TGTGCCAGCAGCTCGGCTGTCAGCTATAGCAATCAGCCCCAGCATTTT; CDR3 protein: CASSSAVSYSNQPQHF
clone size: .; J gene: TRBJ2-2; V gene: TRBV10-3; D gene: TRBD2; CDR3 DNA: TGTGCCATCAAACTAGCGGAGGTCGGGGAGCTGTTTTTT; CDR3 protein: CAIKLAEVGELFF
clone size: .; J gene: TRBJ2-3; V gene: TRBV2; D gene: TRBD2; CDR3 DNA: TGTGCCAGCAGTGACGGGACTAGCGGTGCAGATACGCAGTATTTT; CDR3 protein: CASSDGTSGADTQYF
clone size: .; J gene: TRBJ2-5; V gene: TRBV7-7; D gene: .; CDR3 DNA: TGTGCTAGCAGCTTAGAGGGGACCCCAGAGACCCAGTACTTC; CDR3 protein: CASSLEGTPETQYF
clone size: .; J gene: TRBJ2-5; V gene: TRBV6-5; D gene: .; CDR3 DNA: TGTGCCAGCCGCCGGGGGACAGTTCAAGAGACCCAGTACTTC; CDR3 protein: CASRRGTVQETQYF
clone size: once; J gene: TRBJ1-6; V gene: TRBV7-3; D gene: .; CDR3 DNA: TGTGCCAGCAGCTTGAACGGGATTTCACCCCTCCACTTT; CDR3 protein: CASSLNGISPLHF
clone size: .; J gene: TRBJ2-5; V gene: TRBV5-1; D gene: TRBD2; CDR3 DNA: TGCGCCAGCAGCTTGGGGAATCTAGCGGGGGGTCAAGAGACCCAGTACTTC; CDR3 protein: CASSLGNLAGGQETQYF
clone size: .; J gene: TRBJ2-7; V gene: TRBV9; D gene: .; CDR3 DNA: TGTGCCAGCAGCGTAGGGAGAAGGGTTGGCGAGCAGTACTTC; CDR3 protein: CASSVGRRVGEQYF
clone size: once; J gene: TRBJ1-6; V gene: TRBV5-1; D gene: TRBD1; CDR3 DNA: TGCGCCAGCAGCTGGGGGGGACAGTCGAATTCACCCCTCCACTTT; CDR3 protein: CASSWGGQSNSPLHF
clone size: .; J gene: TRBJ2-1; V gene: TRBV5-1; D gene: TRBD2; CDR3 DNA: TGCGCCAGCAGCTCTCGGACTAGCGGGGGCAATGAGCAGTTCTTC; CDR3 protein: CASSSRTSGGNEQFF
clone size: .; J gene: TRBJ1-1; V gene: TRBV6-5; D gene: .; CDR3 DNA: TGTGCCAGCAGTTCCCCCTACGCTGAAGCTTTCTTT; CDR3 protein: CASSSPYAEAFF
clone size: .; J gene: TRBJ2-1; V gene: TRBV28; D gene: TRBD2; CDR3 DNA: TGTGCCAGCATTAGCGGGGGCAGCTCCTACAATGAGCAGTTCTTC; CDR3 protein: CASISGGSSYNEQFF
clone size: .; J gene: TRBJ1-1; V gene: TRBV30; D gene: TRBD1; CDR3 DNA: TGTGCCTGGACCCCAGGGGGACAGGGCCTCACTGAAGCTTTCTTT; CDR3 protein: CAWTPGGQGLTEAFF
clone size: .; J gene: TRBJ2-2; V gene: TRBV5-4; D gene: TRBD2; CDR3 DNA: TGTGCCAGCAGCTTGGCAGCGGGGGTTACGAACACCGGGGAGCTGTTTTTT; CDR3 protein: CASSLAAGVTNTGELFF
clone size: .; J gene: TRBJ1-2; V gene: TRBV5-4; D gene: .; CDR3 DNA: TGTGCCAGCAGCCTCCGAGAGGGCAGCGTGGGCTACACCTTC; CDR3 protein: CASSLREGSVGYTF
clone size: .; J gene: TRBJ2-3; V gene: TRBV4-1; D gene: .; CDR3 DNA: TGCGCCAGCAGCCCCCGGACAGAAGGCACAGATACGCAGTATTTT; CDR3 protein: CASSPRTEGTDTQYF
clone size: .; J gene: TRBJ2-7; V gene: TRBV5-1; D gene: TRBD2; CDR3 DNA: TGCGCCAGCAGCTTGGAGCTAGCGGGACCTTACGAGCAGTACTTC; CDR3 protein: CASSLELAGPYEQYF
clone size: .; J gene: TRBJ1-2; V gene: TRBV5-4; D gene: TRBD1; CDR3 DNA: TGTGCCAGCAGCTTGGTGTCCAGGGGGGATCGTAACTATGGCTACACCTTC; CDR3 protein: CASSLVSRGDRNYGYTF
clone size: .; J gene: TRBJ1-2; V gene: TRBV7-8; D gene: TRBD1; CDR3 DNA: TGTGCCAGCAGCTCACAGGGGGCGGACTATGGCTACACCTTC; CDR3 protein: CASSSQGADYGYTF
clone size: .; J gene: TRBJ2-1; V gene: TRBV10-1; D gene: TRBD2; CDR3 DNA: TGCGCCAGCAGTGAGTACCCGGGGGGGATGAGGAATGAGCAGTTCTTC; CDR3 protein: CASSEYPGGMRNEQFF
clone size: once; J gene: TRBJ1-4; V gene: TRBV29-1; D gene: .; CDR3 DNA: TGCAGCACGCGTGATGCAACTAATGAAAAACTGTTTTTT; CDR3 protein: CSTRDATNEKLFF
clone size: .; J gene: TRBJ1-5; V gene: TRBV5-4; D gene: TRBD1; CDR3 DNA: TGTGCCAGCAGCCCAGGGGGAAGCAATCAGCCCCAGCATTTT; CDR3 protein: CASSPGGSNQPQHF
clone size: .; J gene: TRBJ2-7; V gene: TRBV4-1; D gene: .; CDR3 DNA: TGCGCCAGCAGCCAAGATGAAGCTCTTCTTACCTACGAGCAGTACTTC; CDR3 protein: CASSQDEALLTYEQYF
clone size: .; J gene: TRBJ1-5; V gene: TRBV18; D gene: .; CDR3 DNA: TGTGCCAGCTCACTTAATCTAGGGGACGGAACATATAGCAATCAGCCCCAGCATTTT; CDR3 protein: CASSLNLGDGTYSNQPQHF
clone size: .; J gene: TRBJ1-1; V gene: TRBV5-1; D gene: .; CDR3 DNA: TGCGCCAGCAGCTTGGACCCCCCGGGCCCGAACACTGAAGCTTTCTTT; CDR3 protein: CASSLDPPGPNTEAFF
clone size: .; J gene: TRBJ2-5; V gene: TRBV30; D gene: .; CDR3 DNA: TGTGCCTGGAATTCGGGGATTCGGGAGACCCAGTACTTC; CDR3 protein: CAWNSGIRETQYF
clone size: .; J gene: TRBJ2-7; V gene: TRBV29-1; D gene: TRBD1; CDR3 DNA: TGCAGCGTTGAAGACTCGATTACAAAGGGGACAGCCGGGGAGCAGTACTTC; CDR3 protein: CSVEDSITKGTAGEQYF
clone size: .; J gene: TRBJ2-1; V gene: TRBV28; D gene: TRBD2; CDR3 DNA: TGTGCCAGCAGTTTATACCCTAGCGGGAGGGGTCACAATGAGCAGTTCTTC; CDR3 protein: CASSLYPSGRGHNEQFF